The clone carrying this T cell receptor (beta chain) was observed a handful of times. Antigen: not known. This CDR3 contains 12 residues. Trimming took off 3 bases at V and 3 bases at J, with 6 bases between the two ends. CDR1 is ENHRY, CDR2 SYGVKD, per germline. The source of the sample is a study of glioma-infiltrating T cells after dendritic cell vaccination. Study context: At biweekly intervals, patients got three intradermal dendritic cell vaccine injections. Findings and caveats of the study: Longer survival after dendritic cell vaccination followed higher pretreatment TIL content.

The primer mix had 60 V beta and 13 J beta primers. The assay was immunoSEQ multiplex PCR, and TCRdb's table has in-frame clones only and misses some. The data show tens of thousands of clones, around 87% seen once. Regarding time point: after dendritic cell vaccination, including at tumor progression/relapse. The sequenced sample was blood, obtained after dendritic cell vaccination. The source of this sequence is a human donor with glioblastoma. The rearrangement joins TRBV10-3 to TRBJ2-7; D ambiguous. The CDR3 spells CAISDSNYEQYF. The CDR3 DNA reads as TGTGCCATCAGTGACAGTAACTACGAGCAGTACTTC.